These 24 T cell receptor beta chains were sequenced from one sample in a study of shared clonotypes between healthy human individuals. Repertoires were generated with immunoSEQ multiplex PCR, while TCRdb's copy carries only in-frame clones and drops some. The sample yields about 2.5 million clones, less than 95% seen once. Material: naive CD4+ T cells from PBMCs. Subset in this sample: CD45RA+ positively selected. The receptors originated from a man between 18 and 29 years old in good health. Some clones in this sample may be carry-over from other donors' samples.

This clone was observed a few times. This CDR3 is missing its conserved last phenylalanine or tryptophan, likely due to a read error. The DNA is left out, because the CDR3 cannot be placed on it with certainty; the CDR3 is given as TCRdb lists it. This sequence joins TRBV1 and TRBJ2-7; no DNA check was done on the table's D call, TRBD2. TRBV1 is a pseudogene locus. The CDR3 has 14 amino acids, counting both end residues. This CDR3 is CTSSQEGLAGSPLI.

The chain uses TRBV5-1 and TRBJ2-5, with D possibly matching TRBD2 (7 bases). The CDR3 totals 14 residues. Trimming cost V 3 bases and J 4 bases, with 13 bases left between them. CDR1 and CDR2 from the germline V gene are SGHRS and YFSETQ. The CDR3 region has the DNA TGCGCCAGCAGCTCGGGGGGCCGAGGAGAGACCCAGTACTTC. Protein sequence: CASSSGGRGETQYF.

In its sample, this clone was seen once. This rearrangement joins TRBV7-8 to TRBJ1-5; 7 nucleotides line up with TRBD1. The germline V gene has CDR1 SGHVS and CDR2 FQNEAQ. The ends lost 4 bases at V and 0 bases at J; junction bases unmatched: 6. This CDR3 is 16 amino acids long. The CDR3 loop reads CASSSRGQISNQPQHF. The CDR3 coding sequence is TGTGCCAGCAGCTCTCGGGGACAGATTAGCAATCAGCCCCAGCATTTT.

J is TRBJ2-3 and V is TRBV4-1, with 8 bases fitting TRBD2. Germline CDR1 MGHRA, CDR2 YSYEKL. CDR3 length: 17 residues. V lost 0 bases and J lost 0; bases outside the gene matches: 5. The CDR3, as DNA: TGCGCCAGCAGCCAAGAGTATGGCGGGGGGAGCACAGATACGCAGTATTTT. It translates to CASSQEYGGGSTDTQYF.

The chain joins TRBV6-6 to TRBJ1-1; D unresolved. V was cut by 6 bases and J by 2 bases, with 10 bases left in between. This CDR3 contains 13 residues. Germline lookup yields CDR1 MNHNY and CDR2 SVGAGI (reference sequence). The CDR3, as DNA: TGTGCCAGCAGCCCGGGCCCCAACACTGAAGCTTTCTTT. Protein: CASSPGPNTEAFF.

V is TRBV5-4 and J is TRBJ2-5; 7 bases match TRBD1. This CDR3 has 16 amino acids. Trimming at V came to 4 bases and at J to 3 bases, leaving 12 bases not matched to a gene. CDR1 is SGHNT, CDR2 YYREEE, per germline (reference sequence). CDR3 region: CASSPGLGQGEETQYF. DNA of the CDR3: TGTGCCAGCAGCCCCGGACTCGGTCAGGGGGAAGAGACCCAGTACTTC. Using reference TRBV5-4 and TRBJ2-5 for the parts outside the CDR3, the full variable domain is ETGVTQSPTHLIKTRGQQVTLRCSSQSGHNTVSWYQQALGQGPQFIFQYYREEENGRGNFPPRFSGLQFPNYSSELNVNALELDDSALYLCASSPGLGQGEETQYFGPGTRLLVL.

In DNA form, the CDR3 reads TGTGCCAGCTTTCCTAGCGGGAGGGGCACAGATACGCAGTATTTT. Translating it yields CASFPSGRGTDTQYF. The V call is TRBV28, the J call TRBJ2-3, with TRBD2 matching over 12 bases. V lost 8 bases and J lost 1; bases outside the gene matches: 4. Germline-derived CDR1 and CDR2 are MDHEN and SYDVKM. The CDR3 is 15 residues long.

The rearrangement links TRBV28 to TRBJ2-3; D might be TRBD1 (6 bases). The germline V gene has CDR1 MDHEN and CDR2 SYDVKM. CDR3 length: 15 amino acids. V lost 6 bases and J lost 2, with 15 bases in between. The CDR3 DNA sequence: TGTGCCAGCAGCCCCGGTAGGGGGAACACAGATACGCAGTATTTT. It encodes CASSPGRGNTDTQYF.

The CDR3 protein is CASSVTSGQNEQFF. In DNA, the CDR3 is TGTGCCAGCAGCGTGACTAGCGGGCAGAATGAGCAGTTCTTC. The chain has TRBV28 and TRBJ2-1; 10 positions match TRBD2. V trimming: 6 bases; J trimming: 7 bases; junction bases outside the gene matches: 6. Germline assignment: CDR1 MDHEN and CDR2 SYDVKM. This CDR3 spans 14 amino acids.

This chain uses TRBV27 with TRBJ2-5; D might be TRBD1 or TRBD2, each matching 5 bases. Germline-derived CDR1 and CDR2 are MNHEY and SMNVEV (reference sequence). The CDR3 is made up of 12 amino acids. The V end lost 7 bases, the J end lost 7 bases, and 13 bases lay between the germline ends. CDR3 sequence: CASTPIGGTQYF. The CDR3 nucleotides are TGTGCCAGCACCCCTATTGGGGGGACCCAGTACTTC.

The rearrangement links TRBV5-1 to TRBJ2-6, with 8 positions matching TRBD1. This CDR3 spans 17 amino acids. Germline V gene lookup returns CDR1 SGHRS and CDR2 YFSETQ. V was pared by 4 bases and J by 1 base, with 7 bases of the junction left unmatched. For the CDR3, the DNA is TGCGCCAGCAGCATACAGGGGGTCGCGTCTGGGGCCAACGTCCTGACTTTC. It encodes CASSIQGVASGANVLTF. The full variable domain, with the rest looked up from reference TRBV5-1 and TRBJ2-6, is KAGVTQTPRYLIKTRGQQVTLSCSPISGHRSVSWYQQTPGQGLQFLFEYFSETQRNKGNFPGRFSGRQFSNSRSEMNVSTLELGDSALYLCASSIQGVASGANVLTFGAGSRLTVL.

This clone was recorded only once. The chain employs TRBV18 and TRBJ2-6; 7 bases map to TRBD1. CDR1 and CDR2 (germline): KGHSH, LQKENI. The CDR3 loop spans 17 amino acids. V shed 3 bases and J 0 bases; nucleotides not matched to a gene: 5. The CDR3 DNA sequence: TGTGCCAGCTCACCCCTGGGACAGATCTCTGGGGCCAACGTCCTGACTTTC. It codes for CASSPLGQISGANVLTF.

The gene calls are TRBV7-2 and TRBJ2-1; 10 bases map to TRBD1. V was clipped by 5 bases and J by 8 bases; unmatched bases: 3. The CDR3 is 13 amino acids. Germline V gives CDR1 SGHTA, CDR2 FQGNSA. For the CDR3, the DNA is TGTGCCAGCAGCGCGGACAGGGGGGATGAGCAGTTCTTC. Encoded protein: CASSADRGDEQFF.

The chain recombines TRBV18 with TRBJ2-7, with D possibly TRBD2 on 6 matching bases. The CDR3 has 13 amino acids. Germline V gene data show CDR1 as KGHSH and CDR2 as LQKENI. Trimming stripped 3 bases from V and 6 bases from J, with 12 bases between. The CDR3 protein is CASSPGGSVEQYF. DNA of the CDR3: TGTGCCAGCTCACCGGGGGGTTCGGTCGAGCAGTACTTC.

In DNA form, the CDR3 reads TGTGCCAGCAGTCCAGACAGCCCCAAAACCGACGGCTACACCTTC. It codes for CASSPDSPKTDGYTF. This chain connects TRBV28 to TRBJ1-2, with D perhaps matching TRBD1 (5 bases). V was cut by 5 bases and J by 8 bases, with 21 bases left in between. The CDR3 has 15 residues. Germline values: CDR1 MDHEN, CDR2 SYDVKM.

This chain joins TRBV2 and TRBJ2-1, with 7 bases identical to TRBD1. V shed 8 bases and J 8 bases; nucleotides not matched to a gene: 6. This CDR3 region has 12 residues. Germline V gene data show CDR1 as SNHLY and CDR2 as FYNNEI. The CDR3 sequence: CASRRQGHEQFF. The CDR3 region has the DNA TGTGCCAGCCGAAGACAGGGACATGAGCAGTTCTTC.

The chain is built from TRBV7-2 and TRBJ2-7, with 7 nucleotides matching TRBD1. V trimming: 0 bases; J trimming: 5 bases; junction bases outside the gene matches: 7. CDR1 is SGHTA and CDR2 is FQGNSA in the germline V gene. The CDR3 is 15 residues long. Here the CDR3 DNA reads TGTGCCAGCAGCTTAGCCTTCGACAGGGCCCACGAGCAGTACTTC. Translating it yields CASSLAFDRAHEQYF.

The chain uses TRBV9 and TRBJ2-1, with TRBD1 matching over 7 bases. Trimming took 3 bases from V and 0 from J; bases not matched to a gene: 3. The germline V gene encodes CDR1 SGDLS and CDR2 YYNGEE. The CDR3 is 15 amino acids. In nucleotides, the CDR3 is TGTGCCAGCAGCGAGACAGGGAACTCCTACAATGAGCAGTTCTTC. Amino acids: CASSETGNSYNEQFF.

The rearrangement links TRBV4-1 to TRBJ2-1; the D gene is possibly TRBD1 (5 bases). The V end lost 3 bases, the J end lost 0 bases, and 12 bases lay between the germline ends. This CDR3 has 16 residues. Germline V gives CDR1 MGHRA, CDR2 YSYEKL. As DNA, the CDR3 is TGCGCCAGCAGCCAGGGGCACCCGAGCTCCTACAATGAGCAGTTCTTC. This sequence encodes CASSQGHPSSYNEQFF.

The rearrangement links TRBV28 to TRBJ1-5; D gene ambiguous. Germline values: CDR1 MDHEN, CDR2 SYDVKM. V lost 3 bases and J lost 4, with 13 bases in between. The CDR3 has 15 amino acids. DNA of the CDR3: TGTGCCAGCAGTTTGGCCGCGCTGGGGAATCAGCCCCAGCATTTT. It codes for CASSLAALGNQPQHF.

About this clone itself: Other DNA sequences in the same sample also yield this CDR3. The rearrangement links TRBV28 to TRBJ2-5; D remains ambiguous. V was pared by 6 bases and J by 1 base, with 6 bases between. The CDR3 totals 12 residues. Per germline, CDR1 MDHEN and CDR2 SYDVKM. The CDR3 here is CASSSFQETQYF. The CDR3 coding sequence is TGTGCCAGCAGCAGCTTCCAAGAGACCCAGTACTTC.

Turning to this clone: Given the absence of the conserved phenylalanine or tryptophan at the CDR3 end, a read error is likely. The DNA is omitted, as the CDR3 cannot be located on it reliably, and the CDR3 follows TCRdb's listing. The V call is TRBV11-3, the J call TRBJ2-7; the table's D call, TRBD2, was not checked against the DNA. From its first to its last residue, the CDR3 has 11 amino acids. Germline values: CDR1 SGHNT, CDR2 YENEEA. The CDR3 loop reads CASSPGTSGRI.

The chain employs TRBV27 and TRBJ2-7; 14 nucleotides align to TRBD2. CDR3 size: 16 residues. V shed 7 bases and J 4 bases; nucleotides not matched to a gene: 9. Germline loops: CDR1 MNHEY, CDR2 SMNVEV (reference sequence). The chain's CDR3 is CASTYGLAGGEYEQYF. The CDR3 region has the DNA TGTGCCAGCACCTATGGACTAGCGGGAGGTGAGTACGAGCAGTACTTC.

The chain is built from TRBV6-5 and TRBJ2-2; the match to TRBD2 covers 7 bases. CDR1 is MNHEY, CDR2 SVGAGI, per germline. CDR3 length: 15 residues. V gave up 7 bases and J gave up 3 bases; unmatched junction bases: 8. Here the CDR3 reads CASTKRDGYTGELFF. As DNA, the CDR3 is TGTGCCAGCACCAAGCGGGACGGATACACCGGGGAGCTGTTTTTT.